The 23 T cell receptor beta chains below were found in one sample sequenced in a study of beta chain features in type 1 diabetes. Reverse transcribing all isolated RNA meant expressed TCRB transcripts were sequenced. The method was immunoSEQ multiplex PCR; TCRdb's version includes in-frame clones alone and lacks a portion of them. The sample yields more than 85,000 clones, about 40% seen once. The sequenced sample consisted of stem cell memory CD4+ T cells from blood. The source is a woman between 18 and 29 years old in good health.

This sequence joins TRBV6-5 and TRBJ2-2, with D unclear. This CDR3 has 15 residues. The germline V and J ends were trimmed by 2 bases and 6 bases, with 13 bases remaining between them. Germline V lookup: CDR1 MNHEY, CDR2 SVGAGI. The CDR3 nucleotides are TGTGCCAGCAGTTACGAATCACGCAGTCCCGGGGAGCTGTTTTTT. Amino acids: CASSYESRSPGELFF.

The chain is built from TRBV6-5 and TRBJ2-3, with 7 bases aligning to TRBD1. Germline CDR1 reads MNHEY; CDR2 reads SVGAGI. The CDR3 has 14 amino acids. V gave up 4 bases and J gave up 3 bases; unmatched junction bases: 4. The CDR3 reads CASSSGRGTDTQYF. The DNA for the CDR3 is TGTGCCAGCAGTTCAGGCAGGGGGACAGATACGCAGTATTTT.

This clone was seen more than once but under ten times. The genes are TRBV7-3 and TRBJ2-1; D uncertain. The germline V gene has CDR1 SGHTA and CDR2 FQGTGA. Between the trimmed V and J ends, which lost 2 bases and 0 bases, there was a span of 11 bases. The CDR3 spans 16 residues. CDR3 region: CASSLYAASSYNEQFF. The CDR3 region has the DNA TGTGCCAGCAGCTTATACGCGGCCAGCTCCTACAATGAGCAGTTCTTC.

The chain uses TRBV5-8 and TRBJ2-7; 8 nucleotides align to TRBD2. J gave up 5 bases and V 4 bases, and 14 bases lay outside the gene matches. CDR3 length equals 16 residues. Germline lookup yields CDR1 SGHTS and CDR2 YDEGEE. CDR3 DNA sequence: TGTGCCAGCAGCACCCCCTTCGGGAGGGAGGGCCACGAGCAGTACTTC. Translated: CASSTPFGREGHEQYF.

This clone was counted a single time. The CDR3 DNA reads TGTGCCGTCCGGGACAGGGGCGAGGGTGAAGCTTTCTTT. Protein: CAVRDRGEGEAFF. The chain couples TRBV6-6 to TRBJ1-1, with 10 bases identical to TRBD1. Per the germline V gene, CDR1 is MNHNY and CDR2 is SVGAGI (reference sequence). V shed 11 bases and J 7 bases; nucleotides not matched to a gene: 10. There are 13 residues in the CDR3.

This chain connects TRBV4-1 to TRBJ1-2, with D maybe TRBD1 (5 bases). The germline CDR1 and CDR2 sequences are MGHRA and YSYEKL. V was shortened by 4 bases and J by 1 base, with 7 bases between the two germline ends. The CDR3 runs to 13 residues. The CDR3, as DNA: TGCGCCAGCAGCCCACAGGTTAACTATGGCTACACCTTC. Residues: CASSPQVNYGYTF.

V usage is TRBV18 and J usage is TRBJ1-5, with D perhaps TRBD1 (5 bases). Germline CDR1 reads KGHSH; CDR2 reads LQKENI. The CDR3 is 16 residues long. V was cut by 2 bases and J by 3 bases, with 14 bases left in between. The CDR3 sequence is CASSPIAGRYNQPQHF. The DNA of the CDR3 is TGTGCCAGCTCACCAATAGCAGGGCGTTACAATCAGCCCCAGCATTTT.

This clone was recorded a few times. The chain is built from TRBV7-9 and TRBJ1-2; the D is unclear. V shed 3 bases and J shed 2 bases, with 10 bases lying between them. The CDR3 has 14 amino acids. From germline, CDR1 is SEHNR and CDR2 FQNEAQ (reference sequence). The chain's CDR3 is CASSFHAANYGYTF. The CDR3 nucleotides are TGTGCCAGCAGCTTTCACGCCGCGAACTATGGCTACACCTTC. Using reference TRBV7-9 and TRBJ1-2 for the parts outside the CDR3, the full variable domain is DTGVSQNPRHKITKRGQNVTFRCDPISEHNRLYWYRQTLGQGPEFLTYFQNEAQLEKSRLLSDRFSAERPKGSFSTLEIQRTEQGDSAMYLCASSFHAANYGYTFGSGTRLTVV.

This rearrangement joins TRBV7-8 to TRBJ2-7, with D possibly matching TRBD2 (5 bases). The length of the CDR3 is 15 residues. In germline, CDR1 is SGHVS, CDR2 FQNEAQ. The germline V and J ends were trimmed by 4 bases and 1 base, with 14 bases remaining between them. This chain's CDR3 is CASSYFGGPSYEQYF. CDR3 nucleotides: TGTGCCAGCAGCTACTTCGGAGGCCCTTCCTACGAGCAGTACTTC. Full variable domain (missing parts from reference TRBV7-8 and TRBJ2-7): GAGVSQSPRYKVAKRGQDVALRCDPISGHVSLFWYQQALGQGPEFLTYFQNEAQLDKSGLPSDRFFAERPEGSVSTLKIQRTQQEDSAVYLCASSYFGGPSYEQYFGPGTRLTVT.

The chain links TRBV5-1 to TRBJ2-1, with D perhaps TRBD2 (6 bases). The germline V gene encodes CDR1 SGHRS and CDR2 YFSETQ. The V gene lost 4 bases and the J gene lost 9 bases, with 17 bases spanning the gap. The CDR3 is 14 residues long. The CDR3 spells CASSTGTPLGEQFF. The CDR3 DNA reads TGCGCCAGCAGCACCGGGACTCCATTGGGTGAGCAGTTCTTC.

J is TRBJ2-7 and V is TRBV28; a weak D match, TRBD1 (6 bases). Between the trimmed V and J ends, which lost 2 bases and 5 bases, there was a span of 16 bases. Germline V gene lookup returns CDR1 MDHEN and CDR2 SYDVKM. The CDR3 is 15 amino acids. In DNA form, the CDR3 reads TGTGCCAGCAGTTTAGCAGGGGTGGAGTCCAACGAGCAGTACTTC. Amino acids: CASSLAGVESNEQYF.

The genes are TRBV7-9 and TRBJ2-3, with a tentative D call TRBD2 (6 bases). Germline V gene data show CDR1 as SEHNR and CDR2 as FQNEAQ (reference sequence). CDR3 length: 15 residues. V lost 5 bases to trimming and J lost 6 bases, with 18 bases between them. CDR3 bases: TGTGCCAGCAGCGAAAATAGCGGCCCCAGGGATACGCAGTATTTT. This codes for CASSENSGPRDTQYF.

The J gene is TRBJ1-1, the V gene TRBV30; D is ambiguous. V shed 3 bases and J shed 6 bases, with 20 bases lying between them. The CDR3 is 15 amino acids. The germline V gene encodes CDR1 GTSNPN and CDR2 SVGIG (reference sequence). The CDR3: CAWSMSRRAMAEAFF. The CDR3 bases are TGTGCCTGGAGCATGTCTAGGAGGGCGATGGCTGAAGCTTTCTTT.

This clone was recorded at least ten times. The chain's CDR3 is CASSPFAAPQHF. The CDR3 DNA sequence: TGTGCCAGCAGTCCATTCGCGGCTCCCCAGCATTTT. This chain links TRBV28 with TRBJ1-5; no reliable D call. The CDR3 has 12 amino acids. Trimming removed 5 bases at V and 10 bases at J, with 12 bases between. CDR1 MDHEN and CDR2 SYDVKM come from the germline V gene.

The chain recombines TRBV5-1 with TRBJ2-2; TRBD1 might be the D (6 bases). Germline CDR1 reads SGHRS; CDR2 reads YFSETQ. The CDR3 spans 16 residues. Trimming cost V 1 base and J 0 bases, with 10 bases left between them. This CDR3 reads CASSLIGTSNTGELFF. CDR3 nucleotide sequence: TGCGCCAGCAGCTTGATCGGGACATCGAACACCGGGGAGCTGTTTTTT.

This chain joins TRBV6-6 and TRBJ2-7; a weak D match, TRBD1 (6 bases). Germline V gene lookup returns CDR1 MNHNY and CDR2 SVGAGI (reference sequence). The CDR3 runs to 12 residues. V lost 10 bases and J lost 5, with 15 bases in between. The CDR3: CATAGTLDEQYF. The CDR3 region has the DNA TGTGCCACTGCCGGGACACTTGACGAGCAGTACTTC.

This chain joins TRBV28 and TRBJ2-1, with TRBD2 matching 9 bases. The CDR3 sequence is 16 residues long. The V and J ends lost 4 bases and 5 bases, in that order; junction bases with no gene match: 9. Germline lookup yields CDR1 MDHEN and CDR2 SYDVKM. The CDR3 sequence is CASSSREGLSDNEQFF. CDR3 sequence (DNA): TGTGCCAGCAGTTCGCGGGAGGGCCTATCCGACAATGAGCAGTTCTTC.

The chain couples TRBV7-9 to TRBJ2-7, with TRBD2 matching over 11 bases. The germline V gene encodes CDR1 SEHNR and CDR2 FQNEAQ (reference sequence). This CDR3 region has 14 residues. With V trimmed by 7 bases and J by 2 bases, 4 bases remained unmatched. CDR3 region: CASTMGLAAYEQYF. Here the CDR3 DNA reads TGTGCCAGCACCATGGGACTAGCGGCCTACGAGCAGTACTTC.

The rearrangement links TRBV19 to TRBJ2-6; D perhaps matches TRBD1 (5 bases). CDR1 and CDR2 (germline): LNHDA, SQIVND (reference sequence). V was trimmed by 3 bases and J by 0 bases, leaving 15 bases between them. This CDR3 spans 18 amino acids. CDR3 DNA sequence: TGTGCCAGTAGTATGGGAAGGGCCAGGGCCTCTGGGGCCAACGTCCTGACTTTC. Protein sequence: CASSMGRARASGANVLTF.

The chain couples TRBV21-1 to TRBJ2-5; TRBD1, the D gene given by the table, was not confirmed from the DNA. TRBV21-1 is shown as a pseudogene. This CDR3 region has 19 residues. CDR3 in amino acids: CASTGPGTGGAEGHETQYF. In nucleotides, the CDR3 is TGTGCCAGCACCGGCCCCGGGACAGGGGGTGCGGAGGGGCACGAGACCCAGTACTTC.

The table lists this clone with a few counts. This chain connects TRBV11-3 to TRBJ2-2; 7 bases match TRBD2. V lost 3 bases and J lost 7; bases outside the gene matches: 5. Germline assignment: CDR1 SGHNT and CDR2 YENEEA. The CDR3 has 14 residues. This chain's CDR3 is CASSFGGSDGELFF. In nucleotides, the CDR3 is TGTGCCAGCAGCTTTGGCGGGAGTGACGGGGAGCTGTTTTTT.

The chain has TRBV5-6 and TRBJ2-3; weak D call: TRBD2 (5 bases). Trimming took off 1 base at V and 0 bases at J, with 6 bases between the two ends. This CDR3 spans 14 amino acids. Germline assignment: CDR1 SGHDT and CDR2 YYEEEE. Here the CDR3 DNA reads TGTGCCAGCAGCTTGCCGGGGAGCACAGATACGCAGTATTTT. Its translation: CASSLPGSTDTQYF.

The chain has TRBV9 and TRBJ2-3; no clear D gene. CDR3 length equals 14 residues. Per the germline V gene, CDR1 is SGDLS and CDR2 is YYNGEE. V lost 1 base and J 6 bases, leaving 12 bases between the germline ends. CDR3 in DNA: TGTGCCAGCAGCGTAACCCTAGAAGGCGATACGCAGTATTTT. Encoded protein: CASSVTLEGDTQYF.